The 2 T cell receptor beta chains given below trace back to one sample, sequenced in a study of cytomegalovirus exposure and HLA in healthy donors. Amplification used 60 Vbeta primers and 13 Jbeta primers. Produced via immunoSEQ multiplex PCR; TCRdb's table is partial and in-frame only. Found here are fewer than 90,000 clones, 77% of them singletons; the top ten hold 3.5% to 4.5%. Material for sequencing was PBMCs. The receptor set was obtained from a young man in good health and CMV-seronegative.

The chain has TRBV5-1 and TRBJ1-3; D is unresolved. V shed 1 base and J shed 3 bases, with 11 bases lying between them. This CDR3 is 15 amino acids long. CDR1 is SGHRS and CDR2 is YFSETQ in the germline V gene. The CDR3 DNA reads TGCGCCAGCAGCTTGTCGGGTTCAAGTGGAAACACCATATATTTT. Amino acids: CASSLSGSSGNTIYF.

The rearrangement uses TRBV10-2 and TRBJ2-1; tentatively, D is TRBD2 (6 bases). This CDR3 spans 12 amino acids. Germline V CDR1 and CDR2: WSHSY, SAAADI. Trimming took 6 bases from V and 7 from J, leaving 10 bases between them. CDR3 loop: CASRRSGNEQFF. The CDR3 DNA is TGCGCCAGCAGAAGAAGCGGGAATGAGCAGTTCTTC.